A selection of T cell receptor beta chains follows, all from one sample in a study of cytomegalovirus exposure and HLA in healthy donors. The protocol was immunoSEQ multiplex PCR, while the TCRdb copy is restricted to in-frame clones and leaves out a portion. The repertoire consists of fewer than 250,000 clones, with roughly three quarters occurring once and the leading ten covering roughly 1.6%. The specimen sequenced was PBMCs. Every receptor here comes from a woman aged 18-35 years in good health and CMV-seronegative. The CDR3 runs from the conserved cysteine through the conserved F or W. D genes are given only for firm matches. Only part of the rows carry a size: once, few, many, or a class if the clone is expanded.

TRBV4-1	NA	TRBJ1-6	TRBD1	CASSPGQGIGNSPLHF	TGCGCCAGCAGCCCGGGACAGGGTATCGGGAATTCACCCCTCCACTTT
TRBV27	NA	TRBJ2-7	NA	CASSYLSEQYF	TGTGCCAGCAGCTACCTCTCCGAGCAGTACTTC
TRBV4-2	NA	TRBJ2-5	NA	CASSPPDYQETQYF	TGTGCCAGCAGCCCACCTGACTACCAAGAGACCCAGTACTTC
TRBV7-7	NA	TRBJ2-1	TRBD1	CASSLVSGTGGRNEQFF	TGTGCCAGCAGCTTAGTGTCCGGGACAGGGGGTAGAAATGAGCAGTTCTTC
TRBV11-1	NA	TRBJ1-5	NA	CASSLGRLQPQHF	TGTGCCAGCAGCCTCGGCAGGCTACAGCCCCAGCATTTT
TRBV5-1	NA	TRBJ2-1	NA	CASSWGVTGSYNEQFF	TGCGCCAGCAGCTGGGGGGTGACAGGGTCCTACAATGAGCAGTTCTTC
TRBV6-5	NA	TRBJ2-7	NA	CASSYDGSRYEQYF	TGTGCCAGCAGTTACGACGGGAGCAGGTACGAGCAGTACTTC
TRBV7-8	NA	TRBJ1-6	NA	CASSFLGPGEISPLHF	TGTGCCAGCAGCTTTTTAGGGCCAGGGGAAATTTCACCCCTCCACTTT
TRBV28	once	TRBJ2-7	NA	CASSRQGGTYEQYF	TGTGCCAGCTCGAGGCAGGGGGGTACCTACGAGCAGTACTTC
TRBV13	NA	TRBJ1-1	NA	CASSLDPGGGYTEAFF	TGTGCCAGCAGCTTAGACCCGGGTGGGGGGTACACTGAAGCTTTCTTT
TRBV6-5	once	TRBJ1-5	NA	CASSLFGSNQPQHF	TGTGCCAGCAGTTTATTTGGCTCCAATCAGCCCCAGCATTTT
TRBV11-2	NA	TRBJ2-5	NA	CASSLVSEQETQYF	TGTGCCAGCAGCTTAGTGTCGGAGCAAGAGACCCAGTACTTC
TRBV5-6	NA	TRBJ1-2	NA	CASSLRFVTADGYTF	TGTGCCAGCAGCCTCCGGTTTGTTACGGCGGATGGCTACACCTTC
TRBV7-9	NA	TRBJ1-1	NA	CSSSRDGDEAFF	TGTTCCAGCAGCCGTGACGGGGATGAAGCTTTCTTT
TRBV4-1	NA	TRBJ2-7	TRBD2	CASSQGRTSGTPYEQYF	TGCGCCAGCAGCCAAGGGCGGACTAGCGGTACCCCCTACGAGCAGTACTTC
TRBV6-6	few	TRBJ1-6	NA	CASLRLNSPLHF	TGTGCCAGCCTGAGACTCAATTCACCCCTCCACTTT
TRBV19	NA	TRBJ1-1	TRBD1	CASSQLAGGFTEAFF	TGTGCCAGTAGTCAACTCGCAGGGGGATTCACTGAAGCTTTCTTT
TRBV6-6	NA	TRBJ1-5	NA	CASSYSPRGSNQPQHF	TGTGCCAGCAGTTACTCCCCTAGGGGGAGCAATCAGCCCCAGCATTTT
TRBV28	NA	TRBJ1-1	TRBD1	CASSSQTGQINTEAFF	TGTGCCAGCAGTTCTCAGACGGGACAGATTAACACTGAAGCTTTCTTT
TRBV6-5	NA	TRBJ1-2	NA	CASPSKGKGYGYTF	TGTGCCAGCCCCTCAAAGGGGAAAGGCTATGGCTACACCTTC
TRBV28	NA	TRBJ2-7	NA	CASSSITVGSYEQYF	TGTGCCAGCAGTTCAATAACAGTAGGCTCCTACGAGCAGTACTTC
TRBV6-6	NA	TRBJ1-4	NA	CASSYSEGGNEKLFF	TGTGCCAGCAGTTACTCGGAGGGTGGCAATGAAAAACTGTTTTTT
TRBV5-1	NA	TRBJ1-3	NA	CASSLSPSSGNTIYF	TGCGCCAGCAGCTTGTCGCCGAGCTCTGGAAACACCATATATTTT
TRBV6-1	NA	TRBJ2-2	NA	CASSELWGERELFF	TGTGCCAGCAGTGAACTTTGGGGGGAGCGGGAGCTGTTTTTT
TRBV15	NA	TRBJ1-3	NA	CATSRDRGGSGNTIYF	TGTGCCACCAGCAGAGATAGGGGCGGCTCTGGAAACACCATATATTTT
TRBV6-5	NA	TRBJ2-5	TRBD1	CASSYGTGGRETQYF	TGTGCCAGCAGTTACGGCACAGGGGGTCGGGAGACCCAGTACTTC
TRBV10-1	NA	TRBJ2-3	NA	CASSELAEGVDTQYF	TGCGCCAGCAGTGAGCTAGCCGAGGGGGTAGATACGCAGTATTTT
TRBV5-1	NA	TRBJ2-3	NA	CASSLAGFAGDTQYF	TGCGCCAGCAGCTTGGCGGGGTTTGCCGGAGATACGCAGTATTTT
TRBV7-2	NA	TRBJ2-7	TRBD2	CASSLSLGLAGADEQYF	TGTGCCAGCAGCTTATCTTTGGGACTAGCGGGAGCAGACGAGCAGTACTTC
TRBV5-1	NA	TRBJ2-2	NA	CASSLGQGSEAGELFF	TGCGCCAGCAGCTTGGGTCAGGGGTCGGAGGCCGGGGAGCTGTTTTTT
TRBV4-1	NA	TRBJ2-1	NA	CASSDLGPGGQFF	TGCGCCAGCAGCGATCTAGGACCCGGGGGGCAGTTCTTC
TRBV7-8	NA	TRBJ1-1	NA	CASSLGLSGSTEAFF	TGTGCCAGCAGCTTAGGGTTATCGGGATCGACTGAAGCTTTCTTT
TRBV18	NA	TRBJ1-1	NA	CASSPPASPGTEAFF	TGTGCCAGCTCACCACCGGCTTCACCGGGGACTGAAGCTTTCTTT
TRBV4-1	NA	TRBJ2-7	NA	CASSPGQTYEQYF	TGCGCCAGCAGCCCTGGACAGACCTACGAGCAGTACTTC
TRBV7-8	few	TRBJ2-3	TRBD1	CASSWPPSGGDTQYF	TGTGCCAGCAGCTGGCCCCCATCAGGGGGAGATACGCAGTATTTT
TRBV9	NA	TRBJ1-1	TRBD1	CASSVGGTGGTEAFF	TGTGCCAGCAGCGTAGGTGGGACAGGGGGAACTGAAGCTTTCTTT